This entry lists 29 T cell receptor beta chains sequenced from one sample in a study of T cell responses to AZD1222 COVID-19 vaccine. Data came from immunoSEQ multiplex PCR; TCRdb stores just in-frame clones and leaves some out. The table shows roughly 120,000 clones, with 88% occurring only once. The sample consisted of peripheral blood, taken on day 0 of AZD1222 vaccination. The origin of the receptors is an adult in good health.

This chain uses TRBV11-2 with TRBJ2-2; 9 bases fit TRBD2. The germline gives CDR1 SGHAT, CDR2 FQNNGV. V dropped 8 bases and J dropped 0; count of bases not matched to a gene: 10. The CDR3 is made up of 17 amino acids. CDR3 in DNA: TGTGCCAGCTGCGAGGGCGGGAGGGATCCGAACACCGGGGAGCTGTTTTTT. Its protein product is CASCEGGRDPNTGELFF.

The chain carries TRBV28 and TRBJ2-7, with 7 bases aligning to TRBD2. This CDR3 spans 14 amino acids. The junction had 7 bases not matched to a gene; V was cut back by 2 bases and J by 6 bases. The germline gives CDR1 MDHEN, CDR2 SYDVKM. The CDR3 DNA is TGTGCCAGCAGTTTAGGGAGGGCAGGTCCCGAGCAGTACTTC. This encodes CASSLGRAGPEQYF.

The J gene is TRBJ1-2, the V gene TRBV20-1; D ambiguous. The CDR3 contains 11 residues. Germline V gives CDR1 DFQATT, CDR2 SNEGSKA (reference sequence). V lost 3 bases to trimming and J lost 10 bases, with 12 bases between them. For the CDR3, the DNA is TGCAGTGCTAGGTTGGAGGGCCACTACACCTTC. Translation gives CSARLEGHYTF.

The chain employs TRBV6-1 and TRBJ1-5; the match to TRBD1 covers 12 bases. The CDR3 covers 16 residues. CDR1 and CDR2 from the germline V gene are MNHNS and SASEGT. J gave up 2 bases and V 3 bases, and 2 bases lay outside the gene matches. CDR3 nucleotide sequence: TGTGCCAGCAGTGAGGGACAGGGGGCACGCAATCAGCCCCAGCATTTT. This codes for CASSEGQGARNQPQHF.

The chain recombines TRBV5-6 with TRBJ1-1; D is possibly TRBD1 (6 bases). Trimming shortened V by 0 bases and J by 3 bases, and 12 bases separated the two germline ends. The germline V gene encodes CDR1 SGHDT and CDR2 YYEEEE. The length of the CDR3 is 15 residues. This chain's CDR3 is CASSLALEGDTEAFF. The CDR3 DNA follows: TGTGCCAGCAGCTTGGCATTGGAGGGGGACACTGAAGCTTTCTTT.

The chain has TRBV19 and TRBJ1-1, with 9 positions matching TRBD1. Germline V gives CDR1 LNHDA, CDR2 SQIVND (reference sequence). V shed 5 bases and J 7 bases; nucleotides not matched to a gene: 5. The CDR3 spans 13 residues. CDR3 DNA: TGTGCCAGTAGTCACAGGGGGCCGGATGAAGCTTTCTTT. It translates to CASSHRGPDEAFF. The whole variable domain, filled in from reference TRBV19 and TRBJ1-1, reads DGGITQSPKYLFRKEGQNVTLSCEQNLNHDAMYWYRQDPGQGLRLIYYSQIVNDFQKGDIAEGYSVSREKKESFPLTVTSAQKNPTAFYLCASSHRGPDEAFFGQGTRLTVV.

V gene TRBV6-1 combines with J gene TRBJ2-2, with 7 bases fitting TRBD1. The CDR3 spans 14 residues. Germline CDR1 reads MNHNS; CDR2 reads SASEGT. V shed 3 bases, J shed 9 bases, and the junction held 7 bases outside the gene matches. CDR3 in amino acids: CASSDPDRVRELFF. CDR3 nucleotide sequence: TGTGCCAGCAGTGATCCTGACAGGGTCCGGGAGCTGTTTTTT.

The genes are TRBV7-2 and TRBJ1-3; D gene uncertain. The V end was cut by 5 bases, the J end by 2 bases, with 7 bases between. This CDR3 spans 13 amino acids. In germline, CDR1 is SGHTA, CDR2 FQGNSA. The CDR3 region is CASSRVTGNTIYF. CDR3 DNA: TGTGCCAGCAGCAGGGTGACTGGAAACACCATATATTTT.

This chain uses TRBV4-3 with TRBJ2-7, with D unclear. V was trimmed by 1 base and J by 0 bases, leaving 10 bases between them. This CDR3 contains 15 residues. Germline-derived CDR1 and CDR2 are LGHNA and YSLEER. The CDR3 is CASSQAKGFSYEQYF. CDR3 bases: TGCGCCAGCAGCCAAGCTAAGGGATTCTCCTACGAGCAGTACTTC.

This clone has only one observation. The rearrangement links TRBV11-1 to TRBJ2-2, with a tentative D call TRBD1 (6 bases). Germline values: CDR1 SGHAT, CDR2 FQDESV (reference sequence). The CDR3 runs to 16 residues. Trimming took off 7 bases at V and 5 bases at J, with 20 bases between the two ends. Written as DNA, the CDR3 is TGTGCCAGCACCGCAGGGGCCGGACAAAGGACCGGGGAGCTGTTTTTT. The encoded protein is CASTAGAGQRTGELFF.

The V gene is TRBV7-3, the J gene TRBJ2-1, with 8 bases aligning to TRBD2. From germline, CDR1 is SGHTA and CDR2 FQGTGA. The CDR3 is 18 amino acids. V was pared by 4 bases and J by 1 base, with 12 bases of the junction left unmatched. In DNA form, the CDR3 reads TGTGCCAGCAGCTCAACACGCACAGCGGGGGCTTCCTACAATGAGCAGTTCTTC. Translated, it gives CASSSTRTAGASYNEQFF. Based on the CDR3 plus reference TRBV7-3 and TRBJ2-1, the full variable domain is GAGVSQTPSNKVTEKGKYVELRCDPISGHTALYWYRQSLGQGPEFLIYFQGTGAADDSGLPNDRFFAVRPEGSVSTLKIQRTERGDSAVYLCASSSTRTAGASYNEQFFGPGTRLTVL.

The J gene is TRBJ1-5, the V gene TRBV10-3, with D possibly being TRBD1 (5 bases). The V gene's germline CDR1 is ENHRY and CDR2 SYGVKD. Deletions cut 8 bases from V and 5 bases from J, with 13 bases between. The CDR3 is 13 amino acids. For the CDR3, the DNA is TGTGCCATCGCCGGGGGGAACTATCAGCCCCAGCATTTT. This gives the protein CAIAGGNYQPQHF.

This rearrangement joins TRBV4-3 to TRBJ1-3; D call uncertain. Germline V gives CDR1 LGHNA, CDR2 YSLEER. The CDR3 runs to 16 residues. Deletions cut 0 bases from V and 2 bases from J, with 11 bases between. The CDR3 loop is CASSQESDLAGNTIYF. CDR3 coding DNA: TGCGCCAGCAGCCAAGAATCGGATCTAGCTGGAAACACCATATATTTT.

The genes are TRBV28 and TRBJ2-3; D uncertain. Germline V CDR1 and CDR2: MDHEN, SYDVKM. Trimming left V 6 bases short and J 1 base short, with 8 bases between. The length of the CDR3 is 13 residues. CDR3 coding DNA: TGTGCCAGCAGCGATCCACGCACAGATACGCAGTATTTT. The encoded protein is CASSDPRTDTQYF.

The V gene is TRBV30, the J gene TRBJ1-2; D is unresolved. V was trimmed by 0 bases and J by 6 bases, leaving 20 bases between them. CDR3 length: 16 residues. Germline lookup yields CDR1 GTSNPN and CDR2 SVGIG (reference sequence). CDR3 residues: CAWSVLRTRTPHGYTF. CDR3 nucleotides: TGTGCCTGGAGTGTACTGCGGACCCGGACGCCCCATGGCTACACCTTC.

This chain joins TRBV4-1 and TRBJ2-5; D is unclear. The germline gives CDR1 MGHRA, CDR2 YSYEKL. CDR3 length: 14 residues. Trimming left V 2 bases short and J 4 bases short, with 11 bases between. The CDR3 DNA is TGCGCCAGCAGCCAAACAGTGGTGAGAGAGACCCAGTACTTC. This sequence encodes CASSQTVVRETQYF.

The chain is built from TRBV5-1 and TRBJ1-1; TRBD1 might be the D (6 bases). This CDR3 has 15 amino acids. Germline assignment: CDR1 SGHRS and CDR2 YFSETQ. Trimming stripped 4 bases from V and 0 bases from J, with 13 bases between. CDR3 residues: CASSREGGVNTEAFF. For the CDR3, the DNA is TGCGCCAGCAGCCGGGAGGGGGGAGTGAACACTGAAGCTTTCTTT.

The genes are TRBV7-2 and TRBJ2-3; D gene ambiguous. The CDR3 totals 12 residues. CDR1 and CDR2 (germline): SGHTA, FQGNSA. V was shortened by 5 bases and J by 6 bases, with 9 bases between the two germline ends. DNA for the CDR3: TGTGCCAGCAGCCCTTTCACGGATACGCAGTATTTT. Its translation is CASSPFTDTQYF.

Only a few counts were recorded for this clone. The CDR3 protein is CASSVSREQYF. The CDR3 DNA is TGTGCCAGCAGTGTGAGTCGCGAGCAGTACTTC. The rearrangement joins TRBV2 to TRBJ2-7; D gene ambiguous. V was shortened by 4 bases and J by 6 bases, with 7 bases between the two germline ends. Germline loops: CDR1 SNHLY, CDR2 FYNNEI. The CDR3 has 11 amino acids. The full variable domain, rest sourced from reference TRBV2 and TRBJ2-7, is EPEVTQTPSHQVTQMGQEVILRCVPISNHLYFYWYRQILGQKVEFLVSFYNNEISEKSEIFDDQFSVERPDGSNFTLKIRSTKLEDSAMYFCASSVSREQYFGPGTRLTVT.

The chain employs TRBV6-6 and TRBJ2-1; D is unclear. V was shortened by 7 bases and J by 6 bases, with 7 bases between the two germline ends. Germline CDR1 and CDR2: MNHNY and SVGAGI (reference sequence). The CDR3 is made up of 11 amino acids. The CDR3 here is CASNYFNEQFF. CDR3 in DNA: TGTGCCAGCAACTATTTCAATGAGCAGTTCTTC.

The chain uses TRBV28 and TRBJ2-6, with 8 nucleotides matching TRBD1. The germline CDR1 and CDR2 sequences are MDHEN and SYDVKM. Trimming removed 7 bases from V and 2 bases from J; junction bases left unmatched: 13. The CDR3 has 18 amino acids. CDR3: CASNDHTQGAAGANVLTF. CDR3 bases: TGTGCCAGCAACGATCATACCCAGGGGGCGGCTGGGGCCAACGTCCTGACTTTC.

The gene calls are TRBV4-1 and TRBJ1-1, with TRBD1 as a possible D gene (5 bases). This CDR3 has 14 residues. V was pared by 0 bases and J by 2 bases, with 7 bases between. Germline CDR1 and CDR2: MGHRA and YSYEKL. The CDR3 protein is CASSQDRDNTEAFF. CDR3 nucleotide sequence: TGCGCCAGCAGCCAAGATCGGGACAACACTGAAGCTTTCTTT.

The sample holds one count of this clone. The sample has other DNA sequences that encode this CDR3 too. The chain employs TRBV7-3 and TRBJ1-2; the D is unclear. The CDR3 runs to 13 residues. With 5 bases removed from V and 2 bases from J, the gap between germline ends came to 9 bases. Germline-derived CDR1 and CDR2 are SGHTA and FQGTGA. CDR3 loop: CASSQDGNYGYTF. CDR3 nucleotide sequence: TGTGCCAGCAGCCAGGACGGGAACTATGGCTACACCTTC.

CDR3: CASSFRASYEQYF. CDR3 sequence (DNA): TGTGCCAGCAGCTTCCGGGCTTCCTACGAGCAGTACTTC. The chain recombines TRBV11-2 with TRBJ2-7; D gene uncertain. V gave up 3 bases and J gave up 1 base, with 7 bases separating them. Germline CDR1 SGHAT, CDR2 FQNNGV. CDR3 length: 13 residues.

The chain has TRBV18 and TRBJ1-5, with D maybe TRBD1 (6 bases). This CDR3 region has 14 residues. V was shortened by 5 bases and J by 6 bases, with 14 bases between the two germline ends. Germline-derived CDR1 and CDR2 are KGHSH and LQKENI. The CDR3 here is CASSSEGGSQPQHF. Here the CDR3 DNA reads TGTGCCAGCTCATCAGAGGGGGGTAGTCAGCCCCAGCATTTT.

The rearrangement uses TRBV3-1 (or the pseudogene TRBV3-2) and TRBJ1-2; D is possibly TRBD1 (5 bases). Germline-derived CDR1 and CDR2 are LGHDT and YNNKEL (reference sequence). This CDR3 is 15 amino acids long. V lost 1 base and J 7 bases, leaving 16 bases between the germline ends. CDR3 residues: CASSQVRGQGAGYTF. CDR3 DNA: TGTGCCAGCAGCCAAGTTCGCGGGCAGGGCGCTGGCTACACCTTC.

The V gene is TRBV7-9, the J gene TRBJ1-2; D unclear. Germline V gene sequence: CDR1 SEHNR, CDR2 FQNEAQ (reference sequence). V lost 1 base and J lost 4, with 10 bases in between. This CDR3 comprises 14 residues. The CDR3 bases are TGTGCCAGCAGCTTAGGAGGTTCCCTCTATGGCTACACCTTC. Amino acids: CASSLGGSLYGYTF.

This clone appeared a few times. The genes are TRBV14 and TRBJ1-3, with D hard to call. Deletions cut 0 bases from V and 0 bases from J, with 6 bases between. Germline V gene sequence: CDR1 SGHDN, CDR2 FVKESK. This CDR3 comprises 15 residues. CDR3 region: CASSQDGSSGNTIYF. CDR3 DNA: TGTGCCAGCAGCCAAGACGGCAGCTCTGGAAACACCATATATTTT.

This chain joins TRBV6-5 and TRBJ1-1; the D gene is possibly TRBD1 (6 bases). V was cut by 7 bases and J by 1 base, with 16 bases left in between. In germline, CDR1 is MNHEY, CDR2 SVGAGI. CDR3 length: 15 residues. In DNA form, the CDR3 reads TGTGCCAGCACCAAGGCTGGGACACCGAACACTGAAGCTTTCTTT. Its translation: CASTKAGTPNTEAFF.